This TCR beta chain appears in the sequencing data of a study of T cell changes during pregnancy in multiple sclerosis. V was trimmed by 7 bases and J by 4 bases, leaving 10 bases between them. CDR3 length: 12 amino acids. Germline V gives CDR1 SGHNT, CDR2 YYREEE (reference sequence). Repertoires were generated with immunoSEQ multiplex PCR, while TCRdb's copy carries only in-frame clones and drops some. The sample records about 100,000 clones, 90% to 95% being singletons. The chain is built from TRBV5-4 and TRBJ2-3; D may be TRBD1 (5 bases). The sequenced sample was peripheral blood, obtained after pregnancy. The receptor's source is a female donor with multiple sclerosis, enrolled in a pregnancy study. In nucleotides, the CDR3 is TGTGCCAGCGCAGGGATTTCAGATACGCAGTATTTT. Encoded protein: CASAGISDTQYF.